A selection of T cell receptor beta chains follows, all from one sample in a study of blood T cell repertoires in COVID-19. Profiling relied on immunoSEQ multiplex PCR, and the TCRdb table lists in-frame clones only, not all of them. The repertoire holds hundreds of thousands of clones, about 85% seen once, with approximately 12% in the top ten. Sequencing input: peripheral blood. The receptors here all came from a young woman who had recovered from COVID-19. CDR3s include the opening cysteine and the closing phenylalanine or tryptophan. The D gene is left open where the match is weak. The listing skips clone size in some rows; elsewhere it reads once, few, many or a size class.

D: .; V: TRBV2; size: .; J: TRBJ2-2; DNA: TGTGCCAGCTCGACTACCGGGGAGCTGTTTTTT; CDR3: CASSTTGELFF
D: TRBD1; V: TRBV4-2; size: .; J: TRBJ1-5; DNA: TGTGCCAGCAGCCAAGTGGGACAGGGGGCGGAGAAAGTCCAGCATTTT; CDR3: CASSQVGQGAEKVQHF
D: .; V: TRBV5-1; size: .; J: TRBJ1-2; DNA: TGCGCCAGCAGCTTGGTAGCCCGGGGGACCTATGGCTACACCTTC; CDR3: CASSLVARGTYGYTF
D: .; V: TRBV6-4; size: .; J: TRBJ1-5; DNA: TGTGCCAGCAGTGAGTTACCGGGGAGCAATCAGCCCCAGCATTTT; CDR3: CASSELPGSNQPQHF
D: .; V: TRBV9; size: .; J: TRBJ2-1; DNA: TGTGCCAGCAGCGTAGGGGGGGATCCGGTGGCTGAGCAGTTCTTC; CDR3: CASSVGGDPVAEQFF
D: TRBD1; V: TRBV16; size: .; J: TRBJ1-2; DNA: TGTGCCAGCAGCCAACCTCGGACAGGGGGCTTCTATGGCTACACCTTC; CDR3: CASSQPRTGGFYGYTF
D: .; V: TRBV3-1/TRBV3-2; size: .; J: TRBJ1-5; DNA: TGTGCCAGCAGCCAAGGGGCTCAGCCCCAGCATTTT; CDR3: CASSQGAQPQHF
D: .; V: TRBV13; size: .; J: TRBJ2-2; DNA: TGTGCCAGCAGCCGCGGCTTGACCGGGGAGCTGTTTTTT; CDR3: CASSRGLTGELFF
D: TRBD1; V: TRBV25-1; size: .; J: TRBJ1-5; DNA: TGTGCCAGCAGTCGGACAGGGGGCAATCAGCCCCAGCATTTT; CDR3: CASSRTGGNQPQHF
D: .; V: TRBV5-5; size: .; J: TRBJ1-2; DNA: TGTGCCAGCAGCTTGGGACTTCAGAATGATGGCTACACCTTC; CDR3: CASSLGLQNDGYTF
D: TRBD2; V: TRBV29-1; size: .; J: TRBJ2-7; DNA: TGCAGCGTTGAATCGGCTAGCGGGGCCTACGAGCAGTACTTC; CDR3: CSVESASGAYEQYF
D: .; V: TRBV18; size: .; J: TRBJ2-7; DNA: TGTGCCAGCTCACCACGGATTGCCGACCAGGGGGAGCAGTACTTC; CDR3: CASSPRIADQGEQYF
D: TRBD2; V: TRBV2; size: .; J: TRBJ2-1; DNA: TGTGCCAGCAGGAGACTAGCGGGTTACTCTGAGCAGTTCTTC; CDR3: CASRRLAGYSEQFF
D: .; V: TRBV6-2/TRBV6-3; size: .; J: TRBJ2-7; DNA: TGTGCCAGCAGTTACATGGCGGGTGGAGGCGAGCAGTACTTC; CDR3: CASSYMAGGGEQYF
D: TRBD2; V: TRBV29-1; size: .; J: TRBJ2-7; DNA: TGCAGCGTAGTCGGGAGGGATAACTACGAGCAGTACTTC; CDR3: CSVVGRDNYEQYF
D: .; V: TRBV28; size: .; J: TRBJ1-6; DNA: TGTGCCAGCAGTACCCCCGGTCGCGCCTCCTATAATTCACCCCTCCACTTT; CDR3: CASSTPGRASYNSPLHF
D: TRBD2; V: TRBV28; size: .; J: TRBJ2-1; DNA: TGTGCCAGCAGTCTCGGGACTAGCGGGAGTCTTGAGCAGTTCTTC; CDR3: CASSLGTSGSLEQFF
D: TRBD1; V: TRBV9; size: once; J: TRBJ2-4; DNA: TGTGCCAGCAGCGTGTCGGGACAGGATGCCGGAGGCATTCAGTACTTC; CDR3: CASSVSGQDAGGIQYF
D: .; V: TRBV19; size: .; J: TRBJ1-5; DNA: TGTGCCAGTAGTATCGTGGGAGATAGCAATCAGCCCCAGCATTTT; CDR3: CASSIVGDSNQPQHF
D: .; V: TRBV21-1; size: .; J: TRBJ2-1; DNA: TGTGCCAGCATCCTCCCGGGGGGACAGGGAGGCAATGAGCAGTTCTTC; CDR3: CASILPGGQGGNEQFF
D: TRBD1; V: TRBV5-1; size: once; J: TRBJ2-5; DNA: TGCGCCAGCAGCCGGGACAGGGAGGAGACCCAGTACTTC; CDR3: CASSRDREETQYF
D: .; V: TRBV30; size: few; J: TRBJ2-2; DNA: TGTGCCTGGAGAGGACAGACGAAAATCACCGGGGAGCTGTTTTTT; CDR3: CAWRGQTKITGELFF
D: .; V: TRBV6-2/TRBV6-3; size: .; J: TRBJ2-6; DNA: TGTGCCAGCAGACCTTCCCTTTCTGGGGCCAACGTCCTGACTTTC; CDR3: CASRPSLSGANVLTF
D: TRBD1; V: TRBV27; size: .; J: TRBJ1-1; DNA: TGTGCCAGCAGTCCGGGGACAGGGGTGAACACTGAAGCTTTCTTT; CDR3: CASSPGTGVNTEAFF
D: TRBD2; V: TRBV4-3; size: .; J: TRBJ2-1; DNA: TGCGCCAGCAGCCCTCCCCGGGGGGAGGGCTCCTACAATGAGCAGTTCTTC; CDR3: CASSPPRGEGSYNEQFF
D: .; V: TRBV9; size: few; J: TRBJ1-1; DNA: TGTGCCAGCAGCCCACGGGGGGGTGGCACTGAAGCTTTCTTT; CDR3: CASSPRGGGTEAFF
D: TRBD2; V: TRBV11-2; size: once; J: TRBJ2-7; DNA: TGTGCCAGCAGCGGGACTAGCGGATACTACGAGCAGTACTTC; CDR3: CASSGTSGYYEQYF
D: .; V: TRBV30; size: .; J: TRBJ2-7; DNA: TGTGCCTGGAGTTCGCGCGGGACTCGTACCTACGAGCAGTACTTC; CDR3: CAWSSRGTRTYEQYF
D: TRBD1; V: TRBV18; size: once; J: TRBJ2-5; DNA: TGTGCCAGCTCGCCCCGGGACAGGGATATCAAGACCCAGTACTTC; CDR3: CASSPRDRDIKTQYF
D: .; V: TRBV12-3/TRBV12-4; size: .; J: TRBJ1-2; DNA: TGTGCCAGCAGTTTGGGAGACGGCTACACCTTC; CDR3: CASSLGDGYTF
D: TRBD2; V: TRBV5-1; size: .; J: TRBJ2-3; DNA: TGCGCCAGCAGCATTAGCGGGGGCACAGATACGCAGTATTTT; CDR3: CASSISGGTDTQYF
D: .; V: TRBV25-1; size: .; J: TRBJ1-5; DNA: TGTGCCAGCAGTGAAGGGGCCGGGGACTCCAAGGGTCAGCCCCAGCATTTT; CDR3: CASSEGAGDSKGQPQHF
D: TRBD2; V: TRBV5-1; size: .; J: TRBJ2-3; DNA: TGCGCCAGCAGCCGCTACGGACTAGCGGCAGGGGGAGATACGCAGTATTTT; CDR3: CASSRYGLAAGGDTQYF
D: .; V: TRBV4-3; size: .; J: TRBJ2-3; DNA: TGCGCCAGCAGCCAAGAGTGGGAGACAAGCGAGGATACGCAGTATTTT; CDR3: CASSQEWETSEDTQYF
D: TRBD2; V: TRBV9; size: .; J: TRBJ2-1; DNA: TGTGCCAGCAGCGTTGGGGGTAGCGGGAGTAGAGCCTACAATGAGCAGTTCTTC; CDR3: CASSVGGSGSRAYNEQFF
D: TRBD1; V: TRBV9; size: .; J: TRBJ1-1; DNA: TGTGCCAGCAGCGGAACAGGGGCGGTGGGCACTGAAGCTTTCTTT; CDR3: CASSGTGAVGTEAFF
D: TRBD1; V: TRBV7-8; size: .; J: TRBJ1-1; DNA: TGTGCCAGCAGCTTGACAGGGCCGGGGGCTGAAGCTTTCTTT; CDR3: CASSLTGPGAEAFF
D: TRBD1; V: TRBV5-6; size: once; J: TRBJ1-5; DNA: TGTGCCAGCAGCTTGGGTGGACAGGGGACTTATAGCAATCAGCCCCAGCATTTT; CDR3: CASSLGGQGTYSNQPQHF
D: TRBD1; V: TRBV27; size: .; J: TRBJ2-7; DNA: TGTGCCAGCAGGGATAGACAGGGGGTAGCATACGAGCAGTACTTC; CDR3: CASRDRQGVAYEQYF
D: TRBD1; V: TRBV6-2/TRBV6-3; size: .; J: TRBJ2-7; DNA: TGTGCCAGCAGTTACCCCCCAGGGGGTATCAGCGAGCAGTACTTC; CDR3: CASSYPPGGISEQYF
D: TRBD1; V: TRBV29-1; size: .; J: TRBJ1-4; DNA: TGCAGCGTAGGTACAGGGGGCTGGGGAAGAGAGGATGAAAAACTGTTTTTT; CDR3: CSVGTGGWGREDEKLFF
D: .; V: TRBV2; size: .; J: TRBJ1-1; DNA: TGTGCCAGCAGTGAAGGGGCACTGAACACTGAAGCTTTCTTT; CDR3: CASSEGALNTEAFF